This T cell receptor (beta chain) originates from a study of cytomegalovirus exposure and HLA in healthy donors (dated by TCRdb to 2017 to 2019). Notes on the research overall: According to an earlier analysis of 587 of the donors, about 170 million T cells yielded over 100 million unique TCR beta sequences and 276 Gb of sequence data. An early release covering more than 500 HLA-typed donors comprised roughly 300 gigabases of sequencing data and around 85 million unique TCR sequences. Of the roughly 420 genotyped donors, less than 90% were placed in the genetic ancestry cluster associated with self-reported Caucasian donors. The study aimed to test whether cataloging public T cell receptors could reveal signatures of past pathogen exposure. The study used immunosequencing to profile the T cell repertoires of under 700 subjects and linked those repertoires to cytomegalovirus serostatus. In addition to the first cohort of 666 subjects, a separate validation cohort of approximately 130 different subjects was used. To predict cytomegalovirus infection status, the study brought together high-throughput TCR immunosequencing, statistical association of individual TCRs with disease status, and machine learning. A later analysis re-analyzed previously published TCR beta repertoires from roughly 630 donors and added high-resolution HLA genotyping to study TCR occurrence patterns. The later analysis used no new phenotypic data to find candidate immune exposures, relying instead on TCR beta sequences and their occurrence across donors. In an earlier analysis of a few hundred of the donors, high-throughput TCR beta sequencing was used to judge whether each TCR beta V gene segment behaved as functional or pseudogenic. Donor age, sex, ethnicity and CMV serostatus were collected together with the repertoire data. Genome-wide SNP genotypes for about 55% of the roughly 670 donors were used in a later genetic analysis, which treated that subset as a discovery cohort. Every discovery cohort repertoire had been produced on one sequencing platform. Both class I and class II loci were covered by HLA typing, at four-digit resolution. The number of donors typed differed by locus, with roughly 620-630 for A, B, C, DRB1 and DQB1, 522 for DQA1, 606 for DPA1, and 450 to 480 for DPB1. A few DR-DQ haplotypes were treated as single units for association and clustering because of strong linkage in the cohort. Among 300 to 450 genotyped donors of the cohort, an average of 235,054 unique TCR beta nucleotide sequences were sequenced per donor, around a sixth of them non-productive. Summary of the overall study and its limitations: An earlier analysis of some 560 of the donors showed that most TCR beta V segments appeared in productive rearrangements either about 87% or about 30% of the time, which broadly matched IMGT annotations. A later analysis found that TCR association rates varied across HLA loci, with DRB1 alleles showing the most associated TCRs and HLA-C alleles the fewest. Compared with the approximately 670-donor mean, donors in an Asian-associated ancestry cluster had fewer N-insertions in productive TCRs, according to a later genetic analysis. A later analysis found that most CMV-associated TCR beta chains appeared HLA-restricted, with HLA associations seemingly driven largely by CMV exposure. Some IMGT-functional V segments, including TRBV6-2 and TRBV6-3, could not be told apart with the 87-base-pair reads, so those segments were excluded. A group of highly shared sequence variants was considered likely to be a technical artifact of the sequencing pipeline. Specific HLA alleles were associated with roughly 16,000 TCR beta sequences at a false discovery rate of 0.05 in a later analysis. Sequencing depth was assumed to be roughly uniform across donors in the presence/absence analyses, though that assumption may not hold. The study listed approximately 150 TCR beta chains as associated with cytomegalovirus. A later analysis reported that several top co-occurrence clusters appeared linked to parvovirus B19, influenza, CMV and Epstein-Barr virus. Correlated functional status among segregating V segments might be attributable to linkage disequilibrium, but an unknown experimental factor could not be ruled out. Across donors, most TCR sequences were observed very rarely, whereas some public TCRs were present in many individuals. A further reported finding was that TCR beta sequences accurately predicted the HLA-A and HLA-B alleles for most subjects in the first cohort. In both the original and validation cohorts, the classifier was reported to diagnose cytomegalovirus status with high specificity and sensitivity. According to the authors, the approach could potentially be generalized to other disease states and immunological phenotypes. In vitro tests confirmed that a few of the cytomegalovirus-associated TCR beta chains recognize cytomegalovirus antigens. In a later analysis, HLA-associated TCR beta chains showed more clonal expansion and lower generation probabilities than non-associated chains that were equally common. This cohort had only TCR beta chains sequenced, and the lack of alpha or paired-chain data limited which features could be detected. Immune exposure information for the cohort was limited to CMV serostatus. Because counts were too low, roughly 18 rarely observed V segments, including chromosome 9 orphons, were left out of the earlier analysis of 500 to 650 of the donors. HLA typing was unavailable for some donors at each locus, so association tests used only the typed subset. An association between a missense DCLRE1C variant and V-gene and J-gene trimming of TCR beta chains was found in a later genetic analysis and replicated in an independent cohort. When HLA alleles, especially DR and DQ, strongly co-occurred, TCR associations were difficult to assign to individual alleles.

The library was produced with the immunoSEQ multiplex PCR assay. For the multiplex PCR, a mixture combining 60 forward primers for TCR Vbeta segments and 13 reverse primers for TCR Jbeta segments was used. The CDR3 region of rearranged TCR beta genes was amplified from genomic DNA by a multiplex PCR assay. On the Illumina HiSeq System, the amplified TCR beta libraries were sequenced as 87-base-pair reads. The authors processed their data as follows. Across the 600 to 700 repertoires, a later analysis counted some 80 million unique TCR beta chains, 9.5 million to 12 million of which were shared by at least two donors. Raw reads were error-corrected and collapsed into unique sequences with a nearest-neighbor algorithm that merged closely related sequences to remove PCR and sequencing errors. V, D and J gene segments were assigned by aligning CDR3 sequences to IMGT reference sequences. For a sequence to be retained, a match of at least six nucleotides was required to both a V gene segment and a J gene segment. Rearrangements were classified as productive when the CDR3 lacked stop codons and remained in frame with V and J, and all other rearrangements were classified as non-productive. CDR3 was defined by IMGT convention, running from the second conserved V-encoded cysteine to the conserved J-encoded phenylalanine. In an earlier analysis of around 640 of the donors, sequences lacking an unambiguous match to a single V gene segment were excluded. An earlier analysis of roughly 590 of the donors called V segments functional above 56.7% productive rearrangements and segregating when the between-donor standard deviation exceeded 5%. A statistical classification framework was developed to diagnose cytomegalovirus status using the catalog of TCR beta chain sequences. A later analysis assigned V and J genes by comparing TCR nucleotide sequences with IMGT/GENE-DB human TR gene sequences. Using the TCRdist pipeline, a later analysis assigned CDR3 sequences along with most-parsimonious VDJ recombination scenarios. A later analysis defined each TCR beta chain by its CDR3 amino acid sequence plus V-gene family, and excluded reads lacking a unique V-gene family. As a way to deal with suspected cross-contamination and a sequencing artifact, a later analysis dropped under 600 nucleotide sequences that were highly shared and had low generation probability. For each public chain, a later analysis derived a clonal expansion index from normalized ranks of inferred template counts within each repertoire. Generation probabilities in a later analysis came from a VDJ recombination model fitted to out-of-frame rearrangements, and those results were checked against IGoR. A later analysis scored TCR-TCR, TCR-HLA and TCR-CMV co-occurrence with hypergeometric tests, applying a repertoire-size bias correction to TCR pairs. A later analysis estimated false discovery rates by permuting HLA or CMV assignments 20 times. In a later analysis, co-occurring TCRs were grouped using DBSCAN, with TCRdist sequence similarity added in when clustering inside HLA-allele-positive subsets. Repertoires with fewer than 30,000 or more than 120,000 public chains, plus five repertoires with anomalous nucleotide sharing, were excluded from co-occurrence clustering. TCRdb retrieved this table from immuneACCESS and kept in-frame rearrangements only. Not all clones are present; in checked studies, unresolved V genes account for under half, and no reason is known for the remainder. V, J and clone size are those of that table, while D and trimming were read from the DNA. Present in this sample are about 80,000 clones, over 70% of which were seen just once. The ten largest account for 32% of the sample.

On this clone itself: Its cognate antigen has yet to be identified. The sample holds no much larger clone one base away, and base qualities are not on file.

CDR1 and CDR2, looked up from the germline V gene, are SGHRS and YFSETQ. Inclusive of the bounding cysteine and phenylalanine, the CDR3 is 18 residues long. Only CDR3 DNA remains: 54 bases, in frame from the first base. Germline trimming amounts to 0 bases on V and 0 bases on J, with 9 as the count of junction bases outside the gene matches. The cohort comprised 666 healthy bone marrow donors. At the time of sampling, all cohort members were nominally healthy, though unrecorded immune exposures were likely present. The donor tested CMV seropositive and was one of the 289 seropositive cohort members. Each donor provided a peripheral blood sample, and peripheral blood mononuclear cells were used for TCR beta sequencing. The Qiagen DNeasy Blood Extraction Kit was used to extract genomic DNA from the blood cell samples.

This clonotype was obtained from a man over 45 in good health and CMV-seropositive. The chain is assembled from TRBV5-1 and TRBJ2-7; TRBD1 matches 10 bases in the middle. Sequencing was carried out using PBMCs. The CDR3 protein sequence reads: CASSLAGQGVQSSYEQYF. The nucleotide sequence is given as TGCGCCAGCAGCTTGGCCGGACAGGGGGTCCAAAGCTCCTACGAGCAGTACTTC.